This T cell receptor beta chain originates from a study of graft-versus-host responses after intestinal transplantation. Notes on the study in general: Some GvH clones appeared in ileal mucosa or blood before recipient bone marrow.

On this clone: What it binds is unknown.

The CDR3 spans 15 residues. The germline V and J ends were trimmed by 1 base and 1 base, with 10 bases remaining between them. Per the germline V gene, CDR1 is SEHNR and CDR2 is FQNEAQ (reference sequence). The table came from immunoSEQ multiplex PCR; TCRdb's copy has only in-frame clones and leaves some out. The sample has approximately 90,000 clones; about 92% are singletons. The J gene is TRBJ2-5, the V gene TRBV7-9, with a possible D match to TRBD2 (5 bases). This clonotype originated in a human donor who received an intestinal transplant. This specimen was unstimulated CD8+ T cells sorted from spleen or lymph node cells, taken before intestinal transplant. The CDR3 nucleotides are TGTGCCAGCAGCTTAGTGGCGGGCCCCCAAGAGACCCAGTACTTC. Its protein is CASSLVAGPQETQYF.